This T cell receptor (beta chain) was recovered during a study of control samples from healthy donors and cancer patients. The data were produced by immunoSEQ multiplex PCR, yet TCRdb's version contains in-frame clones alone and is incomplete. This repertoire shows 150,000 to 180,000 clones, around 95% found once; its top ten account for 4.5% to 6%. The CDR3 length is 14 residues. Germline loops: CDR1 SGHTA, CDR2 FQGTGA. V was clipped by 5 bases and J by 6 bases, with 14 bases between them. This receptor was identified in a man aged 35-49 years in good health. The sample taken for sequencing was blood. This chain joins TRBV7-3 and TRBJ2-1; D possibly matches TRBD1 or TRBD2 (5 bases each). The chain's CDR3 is CASSRSGATNEQFF. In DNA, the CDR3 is TGTGCCAGCAGCCGCTCCGGGGCGACCAATGAGCAGTTCTTC.